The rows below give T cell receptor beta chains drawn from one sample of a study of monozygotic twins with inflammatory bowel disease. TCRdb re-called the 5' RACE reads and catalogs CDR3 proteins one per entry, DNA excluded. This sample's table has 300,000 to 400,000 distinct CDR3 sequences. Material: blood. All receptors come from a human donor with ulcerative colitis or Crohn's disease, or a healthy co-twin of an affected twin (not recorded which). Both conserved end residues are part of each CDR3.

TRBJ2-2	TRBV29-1	CSGTGQLTGELFF
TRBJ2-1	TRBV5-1	CASSLVAGGRNEQFF
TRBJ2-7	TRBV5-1	CASRLAEGYYEQYF
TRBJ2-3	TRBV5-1	CASSWTSTSTDTQYF
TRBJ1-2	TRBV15	CATSRDLVQISGYTF
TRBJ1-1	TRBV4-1	CASSLPTNRNTEAFF
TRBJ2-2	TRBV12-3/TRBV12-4	CASKGLAGGSNTGELFF
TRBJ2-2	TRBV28	CASSLLGQGDTGELFF
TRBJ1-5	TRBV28	CASSFNRGWNQPQHF
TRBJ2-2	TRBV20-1	CSARGGQGSSFTGELFF
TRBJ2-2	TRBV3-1	CASSQVGQGARAGELFF
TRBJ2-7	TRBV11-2	CASSLGQSSGEQYF
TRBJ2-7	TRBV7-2	CASSLAPTYEQYF
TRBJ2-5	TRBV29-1	CSVDAGGEAQYF
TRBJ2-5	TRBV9	CASSVSRGRETQYF
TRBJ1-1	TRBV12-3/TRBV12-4	CASRKTDAITEAFF
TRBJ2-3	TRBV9	CASSHSPSGTSTDTQYF
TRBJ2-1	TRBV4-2	CASRSHGRTYNEQFF
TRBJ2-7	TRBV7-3	CASSPSDWSYEQYF
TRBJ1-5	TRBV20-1	CSARVQRKSNQPQHF
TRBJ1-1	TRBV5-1	CASEPGQPIMNTEAFF
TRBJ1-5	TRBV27	CASSPVPTSQGNQPQHF
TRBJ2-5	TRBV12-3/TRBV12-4	CASSLNRGRETQYF
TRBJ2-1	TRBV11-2	CASSFLTALSYNEQFF
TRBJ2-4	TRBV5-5	CASSFLQGFGAKNIQYF
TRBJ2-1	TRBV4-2	CASSPAGGWEQFF
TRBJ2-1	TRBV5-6	CASSPGLAANNEQFF